A selection of T cell receptor beta chains follows, all from one sample in a study of blood T cell repertoires in COVID-19. Sequencing was performed with immunoSEQ multiplex PCR; in TCRdb, only in-frame clones are kept and a portion is missing. The sample consists of some 270,000 clones, 80% to 85% of them appearing once. Sequenced input: PBMCs or T cells enriched from blood (not recorded which). The receptors here all came from a man aged 45-60 years who had recovered from COVID-19. The CDR3 runs from the conserved cysteine through the conserved F or W. The D gene is left open where the match is weak. Clone size is shown for a subset of rows, as once, few, many or a class of expanded clone.

clone size | D gene | J gene | V gene | CDR3 protein | CDR3 DNA
. | TRBD1 | TRBJ1-4 | TRBV9 | CASSARTGAGEKLFF | TGTGCCAGCAGCGCGAGGACAGGGGCGGGTGAAAAACTGTTTTTT
once | TRBD2 | TRBJ2-5 | TRBV4-1 | CASSQDWLAGGPRQETQYF | TGCGCCAGCAGCCAAGATTGGCTAGCGGGGGGGCCTAGGCAAGAGACCCAGTACTTC
. | . | TRBJ1-6 | TRBV12-3/TRBV12-4 | CASSLRGRVPLHF | TGTGCCAGCAGTTTACGGGGGAGGGTACCCCTCCACTTT
. | . | TRBJ1-6 | TRBV4-2 | CASSPRRAGGSPLHF | TGTGCCAGCAGCCCCCGGCGGGCAGGCGGTTCACCCCTCCACTTT
few | TRBD2 | TRBJ2-3 | TRBV18 | CASSPSLAAVEGTQYF | TGTGCCAGCTCACCTTCTCTAGCGGCCGTCGAGGGTACGCAGTATTTT
. | TRBD2 | TRBJ2-5 | TRBV7-2 | CASSLRWGGGQETQYF | TGTGCCAGCAGCTTAAGGTGGGGGGGAGGCCAAGAGACCCAGTACTTC
. | . | TRBJ1-2 | TRBV15 | CATSHAGTYYGYTF | TGTGCCACCAGCCACGCCGGGACATACTATGGCTACACCTTC
once | TRBD1 | TRBJ2-5 | TRBV7-2 | CASSLGQFQETQYF | TGTGCCAGCAGTCTGGGACAGTTCCAAGAGACCCAGTACTTC
. | . | TRBJ2-1 | TRBV11-3 | CASSFHSGLTARNEQFF | TGTGCCAGCAGCTTCCACTCGGGACTGACCGCCCGGAATGAGCAGTTCTTC
. | . | TRBJ2-3 | TRBV3-1/TRBV3-2 | CASSQESSERGDTQYF | TGTGCCAGCAGCCAAGAGAGCTCAGAGAGAGGGGATACGCAGTATTTT
. | . | TRBJ2-7 | TRBV12-3/TRBV12-4 | CASSNGTYEQYF | TGTGCCAGCAGTAACGGGACCTACGAGCAGTACTTC
once | . | TRBJ2-2 | TRBV18 | CASSYYGELFF | TGTGCCAGCTCATACTATGGGGAGCTGTTTTTT
few | . | TRBJ2-2 | TRBV27 | CASSFPPGELFF | TGTGCCAGCAGTTTTCCCCCAGGGGAGCTGTTTTTT
few | TRBD2 | TRBJ2-7 | TRBV9 | CASSVAGGLAYAEQYF | TGTGCCAGCAGCGTAGCTGGAGGACTAGCGTACGCCGAGCAGTACTTC
. | . | TRBJ2-7 | TRBV7-6 | CASSLSRLSEQYF | TGTGCCAGCAGCTTATCCAGGCTGAGCGAGCAGTACTTC
. | TRBD1 | TRBJ1-2 | TRBV27 | CASSLSYTGGENGYTF | TGTGCCAGCAGTTTATCGTATACAGGGGGCGAGAATGGCTACACCTTC
. | . | TRBJ1-1 | TRBV12-3/TRBV12-4 | CASSSSGSETFF | TGTGCCAGCAGTTCCTCGGGGTCTGAAACTTTCTTT
. | . | TRBJ1-1 | TRBV5-4 | CASSNGLSNTEAFF | TGTGCCAGCAGCAACGGACTTTCGAACACTGAAGCTTTCTTT
. | TRBD1 | TRBJ2-5 | TRBV7-8 | CASSSRTGDNQETQYF | TGTGCCAGCAGCTCTCGGACAGGGGACAACCAAGAGACCCAGTACTTC
. | TRBD1 | TRBJ1-1 | TRBV5-1 | CASSSVPGQGEAFF | TGCGCCAGCAGCTCTGTCCCGGGACAGGGCGAAGCTTTCTTT
once | TRBD1 | TRBJ2-1 | TRBV19 | CASSIPGQGLYEQFF | TGTGCCAGTAGTATACCGGGACAGGGGTTGTATGAGCAGTTCTTC
. | . | TRBJ1-1 | TRBV5-6 | CASSRPGQMNTEAFF | TGTGCCAGCAGCCGCCCCGGACAGATGAACACTGAAGCTTTCTTT
. | TRBD2 | TRBJ2-1 | TRBV6-2/TRBV6-3 | CASSYPPSGIRDLIYNEQFF | TGTGCCAGCAGTTATCCTCCTAGCGGGATCCGGGATTTAATATACAATGAGCAGTTCTTC
. | TRBD1 | TRBJ1-5 | TRBV5-1 | CASSLGTGMNQPQHF | TGCGCCAGCAGCTTGGGGACAGGGATGAATCAGCCCCAGCATTTT
. | . | TRBJ2-2 | TRBV6-5 | CASTGQGITGELFF | TGTGCCAGCACAGGGCAGGGGATCACCGGGGAGCTGTTTTTT
. | TRBD1 | TRBJ2-7 | TRBV19 | CASSWGQGAYEQYF | TGTGCCAGTAGTTGGGGACAGGGGGCCTACGAGCAGTACTTC
. | TRBD2 | TRBJ2-1 | TRBV9 | CASSGAGVYNEQFF | TGTGCCAGCAGCGGGGCGGGGGTATACAATGAGCAGTTCTTC
. | TRBD1 | TRBJ1-2 | TRBV3-1/TRBV3-2 | CASSRGQGNYGYTF | TGTGCCAGCAGCCGGGGACAGGGTAACTATGGCTACACCTTC
once | . | TRBJ1-2 | TRBV12-3/TRBV12-4 | CASRRQARYGYTF | TGTGCCAGCAGAAGACAGGCCCGGTATGGCTACACCTTC
once | . | TRBJ2-5 | TRBV5-1 | CASSLGSGETQYF | TGCGCCAGCAGCTTGGGGAGTGGAGAGACCCAGTACTTC
. | TRBD2 | TRBJ2-5 | TRBV4-1 | CASSLAGAETQYF | TGCGCCAGCAGCCTAGCGGGGGCAGAGACCCAGTACTTC
. | TRBD1 | TRBJ1-3 | TRBV6-2/TRBV6-3 | CASSTGTASRAGNTIYF | TGTGCCAGCAGTACCGGGACAGCTTCCCGCGCTGGAAACACCATATATTTT
. | . | TRBJ2-5 | TRBV5-1 | CASSLVANNQETQYF | TGCGCCAGCAGCTTGGTGGCAAATAACCAAGAGACCCAGTACTTC
. | . | TRBJ1-5 | TRBV6-2/TRBV6-3 | CASSTPPPGALKEPQHF | TGTGCCAGCAGTACCCCCCCGCCTGGGGCCTTGAAGGAGCCCCAGCATTTT
. | . | TRBJ2-7 | TRBV29-1 | CSVTTGGNYEQYF | TGCAGCGTTACGACAGGCGGCAACTACGAGCAGTACTTC
. | TRBD1 | TRBJ1-2 | TRBV9 | CASSVIQGVGYGYTF | TGTGCCAGCAGCGTTATACAGGGGGTTGGCTATGGCTACACCTTC
. | . | TRBJ2-4 | TRBV11-2 | CASSSNLAKNIQYF | TGTGCCAGCAGCTCCAATTTAGCCAAAAACATTCAGTACTTC
. | . | TRBJ1-5 | TRBV9 | CASSVGGQGQPQHF | TGTGCCAGCAGCGTAGGGGGGCAAGGGCAGCCCCAGCATTTT
. | TRBD2 | TRBJ2-7 | TRBV7-2 | CASKMASGRAEQYF | TGTGCCAGCAAGATGGCTAGCGGGAGGGCCGAGCAGTACTTC
few | . | TRBJ2-7 | TRBV28 | CAAQGEAYEQYF | TGTGCCGCCCAGGGTGAGGCTTACGAGCAGTACTTC
once | . | TRBJ1-2 | TRBV5-6 | CASSLAGGQGYTF | TGTGCCAGCAGCTTGGCCGGGGGGCAGGGCTACACCTTC
. | . | TRBJ2-3 | TRBV9 | CASSSPTQVDTQYF | TGTGCCAGCAGCTCACCCACCCAGGTGGATACGCAGTATTTT
. | TRBD1 | TRBJ1-5 | TRBV9 | CASSVGGGLGQPQHF | TGTGCCAGCAGCGTTGGAGGGGGCCTCGGGCAGCCCCAGCATTTT
. | TRBD1 | TRBJ1-4 | TRBV30 | CAWHHRGRDEKLFF | TGTGCCTGGCACCACAGGGGGCGGGATGAAAAACTGTTTTTT
. | . | TRBJ1-1 | TRBV3-1/TRBV3-2 | CASSHLRRDEAFF | TGTGCCAGCAGCCACCTCCGCCGGGATGAAGCTTTCTTT
. | . | TRBJ2-2 | TRBV14 | CASSQEEVGVGELFF | TGTGCCAGCAGCCAAGAGGAGGTCGGTGTCGGGGAGCTGTTTTTT
. | . | TRBJ1-5 | TRBV4-2 | CASSQVAQGNQPQHF | TGTGCCAGCAGCCAAGTTGCGCAGGGGAATCAGCCCCAGCATTTT
. | . | TRBJ1-5 | TRBV20-1 | CSASTAGGNQPQHF | TGCAGTGCTAGTACCGCAGGGGGCAATCAGCCCCAGCATTTT
. | TRBD1 | TRBJ1-1 | TRBV25-1 | CASTRTGRTEAFF | TGTGCCAGCACCAGGACAGGGCGGACTGAAGCTTTCTTT
. | . | TRBJ2-7 | TRBV18 | CASSPERRASYEQYF | TGTGCCAGCTCACCAGAGAGGAGGGCCAGCTACGAGCAGTACTTC
. | . | TRBJ2-7 | TRBV4-1 | CASATDRGYEQYF | TGCGCCAGCGCGACAGATAGAGGCTACGAGCAGTACTTC
. | TRBD2 | TRBJ2-7 | TRBV18 | CASSPGEGRTYEQYF | TGTGCCAGCTCACCAGGGGAGGGGAGAACCTACGAGCAGTACTTC
once | . | TRBJ2-7 | TRBV4-1 | CASSQDSFSYEQYF | TGCGCCAGCAGCCAAGACTCGTTCTCCTACGAGCAGTACTTC
. | . | TRBJ1-1 | TRBV19 | CASSMIQGTEAFF | TGTGCCAGTAGTATGATACAGGGAACTGAAGCTTTCTTT
few | . | TRBJ2-3 | TRBV7-2 | CASSYLPRGEGRPNTQYF | TGTGCCAGCAGCTACCTACCAAGGGGGGAGGGCAGACCGAATACGCAGTATTTT